The source of this T cell receptor (beta chain) is a study of PD-1 blockade in mismatch repair-deficient tumors. This clone is labeled medium-sized. No antigen is known for it. Sample time point: approximately ten-day in vitro stimulation with candidate neoantigen peptide 6. PCR or immunohistochemistry showed mismatch repair deficiency in every enrolled patient. The V gene lost 6 bases and the J gene lost 9 bases, with 12 bases spanning the gap. The CDR3 spans 12 residues. Germline CDR1 LNHDA, CDR2 SQIVND (reference sequence). The assay was immunoSEQ multiplex PCR, and TCRdb's table has in-frame clones only and misses some. The data contain roughly 13,000 clones, 86% of them singletons.

The sample consisted of cells cultured in vitro, taken from a patient treated with pembrolizumab. This TCR was sampled from an adult with mismatch repair-deficient cancer. The V and J genes are TRBV19 and TRBJ2-1; weak D call: TRBD2 (5 bases). The CDR3 protein is CASSTRIGEQFF. Written as DNA, the CDR3 is TGTGCCAGTAGCACTAGGATTGGTGAGCAGTTCTTC.